This paragraph reports one T cell receptor (beta chain). Its matching antigen is unknown. Among the donors, all were healthy bone marrow donors. The PCR made use of 60 Vbeta and 13 Jbeta primers. Profiled with immunoSEQ multiplex PCR; TCRdb holds only in-frame clones, not every one. The sample shows about 64,000 clones, more than 75% of them seen only once. CDR1 and CDR2 (germline): SGHNT, YYREEE (reference sequence). Between the trimmed V and J ends, which lost 0 bases and 1 base, there was a span of 8 bases. CDR3 size: 14 residues. This sample was taken from a study of cytomegalovirus exposure and HLA in healthy donors. At the level of the study: Out of 350 to 400 genotyped donors, about 81% belonged to the Caucasian-associated ancestry cluster. General study findings and limits: The authors later found TCR association rates varying by HLA locus, with DRB1 most and HLA-C fewest. The investigators catalogued 150 to 200 TCR beta chains as cytomegalovirus-associated.

This receptor was identified in a man aged 18-30 years in good health and CMV-seropositive. Sequenced input: PBMCs. This chain connects TRBV5-4 to TRBJ2-7, with D maybe TRBD2 (5 bases). For the CDR3, the DNA is TGTGCCAGCAGCTTGGGTGGGAGTTCCTACGAGCAGTACTTC. Its protein is CASSLGGSSYEQYF.